These 6 T cell receptor beta chains were sequenced from one sample in a study of blood T cell repertoires in COVID-19. Only in-frame clones appear in the TCRdb table, and some are missing; sequencing was by immunoSEQ multiplex PCR. The sample lists more than 200,000 clones, approximately 84% seen once, with around 2% in the top ten. What was sequenced was PBMCs or T cells enriched from blood (not recorded which). These receptors came from a man aged 60 to 69 who had recovered from COVID-19.

The genes are TRBV7-3 and TRBJ2-1, with a tentative D call TRBD1 (5 bases). Germline CDR1 and CDR2: SGHTA and FQGTGA. V was shortened by 2 bases and J by 3 bases, with 11 bases between the two germline ends. This CDR3 has 15 residues. The CDR3 protein is CASSLFHQGYNEQFF. DNA for the CDR3: TGTGCCAGCAGCTTATTCCATCAGGGCTACAATGAGCAGTTCTTC.

The rearrangement joins TRBV3-1 (or the pseudogene TRBV3-2) to TRBJ1-6; D is ambiguous. The CDR3 has 15 amino acids. Trimming took off 3 bases at V and 0 bases at J, with 6 bases between the two ends. Per the germline V gene, CDR1 is LGHDT and CDR2 is YNNKEL (reference sequence). CDR3 sequence reads: CASSHASSYNSPLHF. CDR3 bases: TGTGCCAGCAGCCACGCGAGCTCCTATAATTCACCCCTCCACTTT.

The V gene is TRBV5-1, the J gene TRBJ1-1; tentative D call: TRBD1 (6 bases). Trimming pared 2 bases from V and 7 bases from J, leaving 12 bases between. CDR1 is SGHRS, CDR2 YFSETQ, per germline. CDR3 length: 13 residues. CDR3 sequence (DNA): TGCGCCAGCAGCTTAACAGGGACAAATGAAGCTTTCTTT. This translates into CASSLTGTNEAFF.

This clone was found once. The gene calls are TRBV14 and TRBJ2-1; 8 nucleotides line up with TRBD2. CDR3 size: 15 residues. Germline V gives CDR1 SGHDN, CDR2 FVKESK. The ends lost 2 bases at V and 4 bases at J; junction bases unmatched: 4. The CDR3 DNA reads as TGTGCCAGCAGCCAATTGCGGGGGGAATACAATGAGCAGTTCTTC. This translates into CASSQLRGEYNEQFF.

The gene calls are TRBV6-6 and TRBJ2-7, with unresolved D. The CDR3 spans 14 residues. With 2 bases removed from V and 2 bases from J, the gap between germline ends came to 10 bases. Germline CDR1 MNHNY, CDR2 SVGAGI (reference sequence). The CDR3 loop is CASSYPAMPYEQYF. Written as DNA, the CDR3 is TGTGCCAGCAGTTACCCAGCGATGCCCTACGAGCAGTACTTC.

The chain carries TRBV6-5 and TRBJ2-7; 7 positions agree with TRBD2. This CDR3 is 12 amino acids long. J was trimmed by 4 bases and V by 10 bases; bases with no gene match: 7. Germline CDR1 is MNHEY and CDR2 is SVGAGI. The CDR3 reads CATVGGSYEQYF. CDR3 DNA sequence: TGTGCCACCGTGGGGGGGAGTTACGAGCAGTACTTC.